The 32 T cell receptor beta chains listed next were all sequenced from one sample in a study of blood T cells in healthy people across ages. Combining a sample-barcoded 5' primer with a J-beta primer mix, a second PCR ran for roughly 6 to 11 cycles. TCRdb reprocessed the 5' RACE reads with MiXCR, giving one entry per CDR3 protein. The sample gives around 800,000 distinct CDR3 sequences, around 43% of which show up once; around 18% is in the top ten. The sample comprised blood. These receptors were collected from a man between 60 and 70 years old in good health.

The V and J genes are TRBV6-5 and TRBJ2-7; TRBD1 matches 9 bases. V was pared by 5 bases and J by 5 bases, with 10 bases of the junction left unmatched. The V gene's germline CDR1 is MNHEY and CDR2 SVGAGI. This CDR3 comprises 15 residues. The CDR3 DNA sequence: TGTGCCAGCAGTGAACAGGGGGCGGTTAGCAACGAGCAGTACTTC. The encoded protein is CASSEQGAVSNEQYF.

This clonotype was found a few times. The rearrangement uses TRBV10-1 and TRBJ2-7; tentatively, D is TRBD1 (6 bases). This CDR3 contains 14 residues. Trimming removed 5 bases from V and 2 bases from J, with 13 bases in between. Germline CDR1 WNHNN, CDR2 SYGVQD (reference sequence). The CDR3, as DNA: TGCGCCAGCAGTTCGACGAGACAGGCCTACGAGCAGTACTTC. The encoded protein is CASSSTRQAYEQYF.

This clonotype has just a few counts. J is TRBJ1-4 and V is TRBV6-5, with D possibly TRBD1 on 6 matching bases. CDR3 size: 12 residues. The germline V gene has CDR1 MNHEY and CDR2 SVGAGI. V lost 6 bases to trimming and J lost 8 bases, with 10 bases between them. The CDR3 DNA follows: TGTGCCAGCAGACAGGGCCGGGAAAAACTGTTTTTT. Translating it yields CASRQGREKLFF.

The chain links TRBV12-3 or TRBV12-4 to TRBJ2-1; TRBD1 agrees at 11 bases. This CDR3 region has 16 residues. The V segment lost 4 bases and the J segment 4 bases; nucleotides outside the gene matches: 6. In DNA form, the CDR3 reads TGTGCCAGCAGTTGGGGACAGGGGGAAGATTACAATGAGCAGTTCTTC. Its protein product is CASSWGQGEDYNEQFF.

This chain joins TRBV5-1 and TRBJ2-3, with 10 bases aligning to TRBD2. This CDR3 is built from 16 residues. Germline CDR1 reads SGHRS; CDR2 reads YFSETQ. J gave up 0 bases and V 6 bases, and 7 bases lay outside the gene matches. The CDR3 protein is CASIPGLAASTDTQYF. In nucleotides, the CDR3 is TGCGCCAGCATCCCAGGACTAGCGGCTAGCACAGATACGCAGTATTTT.

The rearrangement uses TRBV6-5 and TRBJ2-4; 8 nucleotides match TRBD1. The DNA matches TRBJ2-7 better at its end, which makes the J call doubtful. Germline CDR1 MNHEY, CDR2 SVGAGI. The CDR3 is 16 residues long. The CDR3: CASSYRETGVSYEQYF. The CDR3 nucleotides read TGTGCCAGCAGTTACCGGGAGACAGGGGTATCCTACGAGCAGTACTTC.

The V gene is TRBV5-1, the J gene TRBJ2-1; 8 bases align to TRBD1. Trimming at V came to 3 bases and at J to 9 bases, leaving 11 bases not matched to a gene. The germline gives CDR1 SGHRS, CDR2 YFSETQ. The CDR3 is 15 amino acids. In DNA, the CDR3 is TGCGCCAGCAGCTCAGAGACAGGGGCGACCGGTGAGCAGTTCTTC. Protein sequence: CASSSETGATGEQFF.

The rearrangement uses TRBV9 and TRBJ1-4; D gene unclear. Trimming removed 0 bases from V and 6 bases from J, with 12 bases in between. This CDR3 contains 15 residues. The germline V gene has CDR1 SGDLS and CDR2 YYNGEE. The DNA for the CDR3 is TGTGCCAGCAGCGTAGAGGGTCGGGAGGATGAAAAACTGTTTTTT. Translated, it gives CASSVEGREDEKLFF. The entire variable domain, with the rest obtained from reference TRBV9 and TRBJ1-4, is as follows: DSGVTQTPKHLITATGQRVTLRCSPRSGDLSVYWYQQSLDQGLQFLIQYYNGEERAKGNILERFSAQQFPDLHSELNLSSLELGDSALYFCASSVEGREDEKLFFGSGTQLSVL.

The chain couples TRBV6-2 or TRBV6-3 to TRBJ2-3; unclear D gene. The germline gives CDR1 MNHEY, CDR2 SVGEGT. Deletions cut 7 bases from V and 4 bases from J, with 15 bases between. CDR3 length: 14 residues. This CDR3 reads CASIERSGSDTQYF. The DNA of the CDR3 is TGTGCCAGCATCGAACGGTCTGGATCAGATACGCAGTATTTT.

The chain uses TRBV9 and TRBJ1-1, with TRBD1 as a possible D gene (5 bases). The germline CDR1 and CDR2 sequences are SGDLS and YYNGEE. V was pared by 6 bases and J by 1 base, with 13 bases between. The CDR3 sequence is 14 residues long. CDR3 in amino acids: CASTVGGGNTEAFF. For the CDR3, the DNA is TGTGCCAGCACCGTGGGGGGTGGGAACACTGAAGCTTTCTTT.

This rearrangement joins TRBV7-6 to TRBJ2-2; possible D gene TRBD2, 6 bases. The CDR3 length is 16 residues. V lost 6 bases and J lost 3, with 17 bases in between. Per the germline V gene, CDR1 is SGHVS and CDR2 is FNYEAQ. Here the CDR3 reads CASSSSGTPHTGELFF. CDR3 DNA: TGTGCCAGCAGTTCATCCGGGACTCCGCACACCGGGGAGCTGTTTTTT.

This clonotype appeared many times. The rearrangement uses TRBV10-3 and TRBJ2-3; the D is unclear. CDR1 is ENHRY, CDR2 SYGVKD, per germline. This CDR3 contains 14 residues. Deletions cut 1 base from V and 4 bases from J, with 9 bases between. CDR3 sequence: CAISEFVAPDTQYF. Here the CDR3 DNA reads TGTGCCATCAGTGAGTTCGTCGCTCCAGATACGCAGTATTTT.

The chain employs TRBV15 and TRBJ1-2; 8 bases are shared with TRBD1. V lost 6 bases, J lost 3 bases, and 12 bases stayed unmatched. The germline V gene encodes CDR1 LNHNV and CDR2 YYDKDF (reference sequence). CDR3 length: 16 amino acids. This chain's CDR3 is CATSVGGPTGDYGYTF. CDR3 nucleotides: TGTGCCACCAGTGTGGGGGGTCCGACAGGGGACTATGGCTACACCTTC. The entire variable domain, with the rest obtained from reference TRBV15 and TRBJ1-2, is as follows: DAMVIQNPRYQVTQFGKPVTLSCSQTLNHNVMYWYQQKSSQAPKLLFHYYDKDFNNEADTPDNFQSRRPNTSFCFLDIRSPGLGDTAMYLCATSVGGPTGDYGYTFGSGTRLTVV.

The chain carries TRBV20-1 and TRBJ2-7; D is unclear. Germline assignment: CDR1 DFQATT and CDR2 SNEGSKA (reference sequence). This CDR3 is built from 11 residues. Between the trimmed V and J ends, which lost 2 bases and 6 bases, there was a span of 8 bases. The CDR3 here is CSARLAFEQYF. The CDR3 region has the DNA TGCAGTGCTAGACTGGCGTTCGAGCAGTACTTC.

V usage is TRBV7-9 and J usage is TRBJ1-5; TRBD1 agrees at 10 bases. This CDR3 has 15 residues. CDR1 and CDR2 (germline): SEHNR, FQNEAQ (reference sequence). The V segment lost 5 bases and the J segment 4 bases; nucleotides outside the gene matches: 5. CDR3 coding DNA: TGTGCCAGCAGCGGACCGGGACAGGGGAATCAGCCCCAGCATTTT. Amino acid sequence: CASSGPGQGNQPQHF.

This clonotype was found once. The CDR3 nucleotides are TGCGCCAGCAGCCAGGACCGGGACAGGGGGCGCAATGAGCAGTACTTC. Translating gives CASSQDRDRGRNEQYF. V usage is TRBV4-3 and J usage is TRBJ2-1, with 12 bases aligning to TRBD1. The assigned J gene may be wrong: the sequence end matches TRBJ2-7 better. This CDR3 has 16 residues. Germline CDR1 reads LGHNA; CDR2 reads YSLEER.

V usage is TRBV20-1 and J usage is TRBJ1-5; 7 positions match TRBD1. The germline V gene encodes CDR1 DFQATT and CDR2 SNEGSKA (reference sequence). CDR3 length: 15 residues. Trimming cost V 7 bases and J 2 bases; bases outside gene matches: 11. The CDR3 DNA is TGCAGTGGGACCTCAGGGGGGGGAGGCAATCAGCCCCAGCATTTT. It specifies CSGTSGGGGNQPQHF.

This chain links TRBV20-1 with TRBJ1-1, with D hard to call. This CDR3 is 16 amino acids long. Germline values: CDR1 DFQATT, CDR2 SNEGSKA (reference sequence). The V end was cut by 0 bases, the J end by 4 bases, with 18 bases between. CDR3 region: CSARDAQRIRFTEAFF. The CDR3 DNA follows: TGCAGTGCTAGAGACGCACAAAGGATTAGGTTCACTGAAGCTTTCTTT.

This clonotype was observed a handful of times. The gene calls are TRBV24-1 and TRBJ2-1; 7 nucleotides align to TRBD2. Trimming removed 6 bases from V and 0 bases from J; junction bases left unmatched: 4. Germline V lookup: CDR1 KGHDR, CDR2 SFDVKD. The CDR3 runs to 15 residues. In DNA, the CDR3 is TGTGCCACCAGTATCGCGGGGGACTCCTACAATGAGCAGTTCTTC. It codes for CATSIAGDSYNEQFF.

This chain connects TRBV5-4 to TRBJ2-1; the D gene is possibly TRBD1 (5 bases). This CDR3 is 13 amino acids long. Germline CDR1 is SGHNT and CDR2 is YYREEE (reference sequence). Trimming left V 4 bases short and J 8 bases short, with 13 bases between. The CDR3 sequence: CASSLDRTHEQFF. Here the CDR3 DNA reads TGTGCCAGCAGCCTCGACAGAACCCATGAGCAGTTCTTC. Full variable domain (missing parts from reference TRBV5-4 and TRBJ2-1): ETGVTQSPTHLIKTRGQQVTLRCSSQSGHNTVSWYQQALGQGPQFIFQYYREEENGRGNFPPRFSGLQFPNYSSELNVNALELDDSALYLCASSLDRTHEQFFGPGTRLTVL.

In its sample, this clonotype was seen once. The CDR3 sequence is CASSPNQRSNTGELFF. CDR3 nucleotides: TGTGCCAGCAGCCCTAATCAGCGGTCGAACACCGGGGAGCTGTTTTTT. The J gene is TRBJ2-2, the V gene TRBV3-1; possibly TRBD2 for D (5 bases). V was cut by 4 bases and J by 0 bases, with 12 bases left in between. Germline CDR1 and CDR2: LGHDT and YNNKEL (reference sequence). The CDR3 is 16 amino acids.

This clonotype was counted many times. The V and J genes are TRBV6-5 and TRBJ2-1; D remains unclear. Germline V gene data show CDR1 as MNHEY and CDR2 as SVGAGI. The V gene lost 2 bases and the J gene lost 5 bases, with 16 bases spanning the gap. The CDR3 is made up of 16 amino acids. CDR3 loop: CASSYSIRLSDNEQFF. The CDR3 bases are TGTGCCAGCAGTTACAGCATTCGCCTGTCAGACAATGAGCAGTTCTTC.

The CDR3 reads CASSWRDSISYEQYF. The CDR3 bases are TGTGCCAGCAGCTGGAGGGACAGCATCTCCTACGAGCAGTACTTC. J is TRBJ2-7 and V is TRBV5-6; tentatively, D is TRBD1 (7 bases). There are 15 residues in the CDR3. The V gene's germline CDR1 is SGHDT and CDR2 YYEEEE. V dropped 3 bases and J dropped 0 bases, with 13 bases sitting between them.

In its sample, this clonotype was seen a few times. The chain uses TRBV20-1 and TRBJ2-7, with 9 bases lining up with TRBD1. The trim removed 5 bases at V and 6 bases at J, leaving 8 bases unmatched. CDR3 length: 13 amino acids. Germline V gene data show CDR1 as DFQATT and CDR2 as SNEGSKA (reference sequence). The CDR3 DNA is TGCAGTGCTCTCGCCGGGACAGGGCTCGAGCAGTACTTC. Protein: CSALAGTGLEQYF.

This clonotype was counted between two and nine times. The gene calls are TRBV28 and TRBJ2-1, with D unclear. Between the trimmed V and J ends, which lost 4 bases and 0 bases, there was a span of 10 bases. This CDR3 comprises 15 residues. Germline V gives CDR1 MDHEN, CDR2 SYDVKM. The CDR3 DNA sequence: TGTGCCAGCAGTTCCCACGGTGCCTCCTACAATGAGCAGTTCTTC. This translates into CASSSHGASYNEQFF.

The chain combines TRBV30 with TRBJ2-5; weak D call: TRBD1 (6 bases). The J call may be incorrect, as the DNA end agrees better with TRBJ2-7. CDR3 length equals 13 residues. Germline V CDR1 and CDR2: GTSNPN, SVGIG (reference sequence). CDR3 coding DNA: TGTGCCTGGAGTGTCGGACAGAGCTACGAGCAGTACTTC. Translated: CAWSVGQSYEQYF.

This clonotype showed up many times. The chain uses TRBV7-9 and TRBJ1-1; the D gene is possibly TRBD1 (5 bases). V lost 1 base and J lost 3, with 9 bases in between. CDR1 SEHNR and CDR2 FQNEAQ come from the germline V gene (reference sequence). This CDR3 comprises 14 residues. As DNA, the CDR3 is TGTGCCAGCAGCTTAGGGGTGGGGGACACTGAAGCTTTCTTT. This sequence encodes CASSLGVGDTEAFF.

The chain links TRBV19 to TRBJ2-7, with 7 bases aligning to TRBD1. TRBJ2-4 explains the end of the DNA better; the J call may be wrong. Germline CDR1 LNHDA, CDR2 SQIVND (reference sequence). This CDR3 contains 15 residues. For the CDR3, the DNA is TGTGCCAGTAGCAAGCCGGGACAGCAAAAAAACATTCAGTACTTC. It encodes CASSKPGQQKNIQYF.

The rearrangement uses TRBV20-1 and TRBJ1-1, with D possibly being TRBD1 (5 bases). With 6 bases removed from V and 7 bases from J, the gap between germline ends came to 12 bases. Germline-derived CDR1 and CDR2 are DFQATT and SNEGSKA (reference sequence). The CDR3 spans 11 residues. The CDR3 nucleotides read TGCAGTGCGTGGGAGGGGATTGAAGCTTTCTTT. Its protein is CSAWEGIEAFF.

This clonotype has more than one count but fewer than ten. The V and J genes are TRBV21-1 and TRBJ2-4; no DNA check was done on the table's D call, TRBD1. With the DNA end fitting TRBJ2-7 better, the J assignment may be wrong. TRBV21-1 is described as a pseudogene. CDR3 length: 16 amino acids. CDR3 DNA sequence: TGTGCCAGCAGCAAAGCCCGGGGGCGGGGAACGTACGAGCAGTACTTC. This sequence encodes CASSKARGRGTYEQYF.

A few counts support this clonotype. Germline and junction disagree at one end, which may indicate a read error. V usage is TRBV5-1 and J usage is TRBJ2-2, with D possibly being TRBD1 (6 bases). The CDR3 is 14 amino acids. Looked up from germline, CDR1 is SGHRS and CDR2 is YFSETQ. This CDR3 reads CASSSGQNTGELFF. The DNA for the CDR3 is TGTGCCAGCAGTTCGGGACAGAACACCGGGGAGCTGTTTTTT.

This sequence joins TRBV3-1 and TRBJ2-5; D remains ambiguous. The germline CDR1 and CDR2 sequences are LGHDT and YNNKEL (reference sequence). This CDR3 has 14 amino acids. V was pared by 4 bases and J by 7 bases, with 16 bases between. CDR3 nucleotide sequence: TGTGCCAGCAGCCGTACCGGGCCGCAGGTGACCCAGTACTTC. Amino acids: CASSRTGPQVTQYF.